The 24 T cell receptor beta chains given below trace back to one sample, sequenced in a study of regulatory dendritic cells for organ transplantation. Profiled with immunoSEQ multiplex PCR; TCRdb holds only in-frame clones, not every one. This sample has 28,000 or so clones, with roughly 80% found just once. Source material: naive CD4+ T cells from blood. Described subset: CD45RA+ naive T cells. These receptors all stem from a human donor in good health.

This chain links TRBV2 with TRBJ2-3, with 7 bases lining up with TRBD1. Per the germline V gene, CDR1 is SNHLY and CDR2 is FYNNEI. V shed 7 bases, J shed 2 bases, and the junction held 6 bases outside the gene matches. The CDR3 is made up of 14 amino acids. In nucleotides, the CDR3 is TGTGCCAGCACTGGGACAGACTTCACAGATACGCAGTATTTT. The encoded protein is CASTGTDFTDTQYF.

This chain joins TRBV5-1 and TRBJ1-4; 8 bases fit TRBD1. The CDR3 loop spans 14 amino acids. Germline V gene lookup returns CDR1 SGHRS and CDR2 YFSETQ. Trimming took 4 bases from V and 7 from J; bases not matched to a gene: 6. The CDR3 region is CASSRTGTSEKLFF. CDR3 nucleotide sequence: TGCGCCAGCAGCCGGACAGGGACAAGTGAAAAACTGTTTTTT.

The rearrangement links TRBV5-4 to TRBJ2-1, with TRBD2 matching 10 bases. From germline, CDR1 is SGHNT and CDR2 YYREEE (reference sequence). Trimming cost V 0 bases and J 8 bases; bases outside gene matches: 8. The CDR3 length is 16 residues. Here the CDR3 DNA reads TGTGCCAGCAGCTTGGAGGGACAGCGGGGGGGACATGAGCAGTTCTTC. This encodes CASSLEGQRGGHEQFF. The variable domain in full, completed from reference TRBV5-4 and TRBJ2-1, reads ETGVTQSPTHLIKTRGQQVTLRCSSQSGHNTVSWYQQALGQGPQFIFQYYREEENGRGNFPPRFSGLQFPNYSSELNVNALELDDSALYLCASSLEGQRGGHEQFFGPGTRLTVL.

J is TRBJ1-2 and V is TRBV19; D perhaps matches TRBD1 (6 bases). Trimming took off 6 bases at V and 5 bases at J, with 25 bases between the two ends. CDR1 and CDR2 from the germline V gene are LNHDA and SQIVND (reference sequence). This CDR3 spans 17 amino acids. The CDR3 coding sequence is TGTGCCAGTAGCCTTTCCGGGACGAAAAAAGGGGGATATGGCTACACCTTC. Residues: CASSLSGTKKGGYGYTF.

DNA for the CDR3: TGTGCCAGCAGTGAATCGGGACAGCCAACCGTGGAGCAGTACTTC. Translating gives CASSESGQPTVEQYF. The chain employs TRBV2 and TRBJ2-7; 7 bases agree with TRBD1. The germline V gene encodes CDR1 SNHLY and CDR2 FYNNEI. V trimming: 2 bases; J trimming: 7 bases; junction bases outside the gene matches: 11. CDR3 length: 15 amino acids.

This rearrangement joins TRBV7-2 to TRBJ2-7; 8 nucleotides line up with TRBD1. The V gene's germline CDR1 is SGHTA and CDR2 FQGNSA. Trimming cost V 4 bases and J 0 bases; bases outside gene matches: 2. The CDR3 is made up of 14 amino acids. The CDR3 region is CASSWDRNSYEQYF. The CDR3 DNA is TGTGCCAGCAGCTGGGACAGGAACTCCTACGAGCAGTACTTC.

The genes are TRBV5-8 and TRBJ1-2; D not resolved. V lost 3 bases to trimming and J lost 4 bases, with 7 bases between them. This CDR3 has 12 residues. Germline CDR1 is SGHTS and CDR2 is YDEGEE. The CDR3 here is CASSWEIYGYTF. CDR3 DNA: TGTGCCAGCAGCTGGGAGATCTATGGCTACACCTTC.

The gene calls are TRBV2 and TRBJ1-4; TRBD1 aligns across 8 bases. CDR1 and CDR2 from the germline V gene are SNHLY and FYNNEI. Germline trimming cut 7 bases from V and 6 bases from J; bases unmatched to any gene: 10. CDR3 size: 15 residues. The CDR3: CASKGQGRRDEKLFF. The CDR3 bases are TGTGCCAGCAAAGGACAGGGAAGGCGAGATGAAAAACTGTTTTTT.

V and J are TRBV11-2 and TRBJ1-6; perhaps TRBD1 as D (6 bases). CDR3 length: 17 amino acids. Germline values: CDR1 SGHAT, CDR2 FQNNGV. Trimming cost V 5 bases and J 3 bases, with 17 bases left between them. CDR3 coding DNA: TGTGCCAGCAGCCTATTCAGCCGGGACAACTATAATTCACCCCTCCACTTT. This gives the protein CASSLFSRDNYNSPLHF.

With respect to this clone: Other DNA sequences of this sample code for an identical CDR3. The rearrangement uses TRBV5-1 and TRBJ1-5; 7 positions match TRBD1. V dropped 0 bases and J dropped 7; count of bases not matched to a gene: 4. Germline assignment: CDR1 SGHRS and CDR2 YFSETQ. CDR3 length equals 14 residues. CDR3 sequence: CASSLGQGEQPQHF. In DNA form, the CDR3 reads TGCGCCAGCAGCTTGGGACAGGGTGAGCAGCCCCAGCATTTT.

This chain links TRBV2 with TRBJ1-2; 9 bases fit TRBD1. The ends lost 5 bases at V and 4 bases at J; junction bases unmatched: 8. The CDR3 runs 15 residues. Germline V gene sequence: CDR1 SNHLY, CDR2 FYNNEI. The CDR3: CASSLDRGRPYGYTF. The DNA for the CDR3 is TGTGCCAGCAGTTTGGACAGGGGAAGGCCCTATGGCTACACCTTC.

J is TRBJ1-5 and V is TRBV6-6; no clear D. Between the trimmed V and J ends, which lost 6 bases and 2 bases, there was a span of 14 bases. Germline CDR1 reads MNHNY; CDR2 reads SVGAGI (reference sequence). The CDR3 contains 15 residues. CDR3 DNA sequence: TGTGCCAGCAGGTCCAAGGAGGTAGGCAATCAGCCCCAGCATTTT. Amino acids: CASRSKEVGNQPQHF.

This chain connects TRBV5-6 to TRBJ1-3; TRBD1 matches 9 bases. The germline gives CDR1 SGHDT, CDR2 YYEEEE. CDR3 size: 15 residues. V shed 2 bases and J 4 bases; nucleotides not matched to a gene: 4. CDR3 loop: CASSFLDRGGNTIYF. In DNA, the CDR3 is TGTGCCAGCAGCTTCCTGGACAGGGGAGGAAACACCATATATTTT. The whole variable domain, remainder taken from reference TRBV5-6 and TRBJ1-3, is DAGVTQSPTHLIKTRGQQVTLRCSPKSGHDTVSWYQQALGQGPQFIFQYYEEEERQRGNFPDRFSGHQFPNYSSELNVNALLLGDSALYLCASSFLDRGGNTIYFGEGSWLTVV.

J is TRBJ1-5 and V is TRBV6-6, with D possibly matching TRBD1 (6 bases). The CDR3 loop spans 14 amino acids. The ends were cut back, 5 bases at V and 0 bases at J, with 8 bases in the middle. Germline assignment: CDR1 MNHNY and CDR2 SVGAGI (reference sequence). The CDR3 region has the DNA TGTGCCAGCAGTCGGGACATTAGCAATCAGCCCCAGCATTTT. It yields the protein CASSRDISNQPQHF.

This chain links TRBV9 with TRBJ2-5; 8 bases map to TRBD2. Per the germline V gene, CDR1 is SGDLS and CDR2 is YYNGEE. Losses at the gene ends were 0 bases for V and 1 base for J; bases not matched to a gene: 5. The CDR3 covers 16 residues. The CDR3 loop reads CASSVVGAGGQETQYF. For the CDR3, the DNA is TGTGCCAGCAGCGTAGTAGGCGCGGGGGGCCAAGAGACCCAGTACTTC.

This clone appeared a few times. The chain is built from TRBV6-6 and TRBJ1-6; TRBD1 agrees at 8 bases. Germline V CDR1 and CDR2: MNHNY, SVGAGI (reference sequence). The CDR3 spans 14 residues. After removal of 7 bases from V and 7 bases from J, the junction contained 6 bases not matched to a gene. The CDR3 protein is CASNEQGENSPLHF. The CDR3 region has the DNA TGTGCCAGCAACGAACAGGGGGAAAATTCACCCCTCCACTTT.

V and J are TRBV5-4 and TRBJ2-3, with a tentative D call TRBD1 (5 bases). CDR1 and CDR2 from the germline V gene are SGHNT and YYREEE (reference sequence). This CDR3 contains 14 residues. The V end was cut by 3 bases, the J end by 4 bases, with 12 bases between. Written as DNA, the CDR3 is TGTGCCAGCAGCTCGCCCACAGGAGCAGATACGCAGTATTTT. Translation: CASSSPTGADTQYF.

The chain links TRBV6-5 to TRBJ2-7, with 7 bases fitting TRBD1. The CDR3 runs 13 residues. Trimming cost V 2 bases and J 4 bases; bases outside gene matches: 2. CDR1 and CDR2 (germline): MNHEY, SVGAGI. CDR3 residues: CASSYETGYEQYF. The CDR3 region has the DNA TGTGCCAGCAGTTACGAGACAGGGTACGAGCAGTACTTC.

This clone was observed a handful of times. The rearrangement links TRBV5-6 to TRBJ1-1; D perhaps matches TRBD1 (5 bases). In germline, CDR1 is SGHDT, CDR2 YYEEEE. V was shortened by 4 bases and J by 5 bases, with 6 bases between the two germline ends. This CDR3 contains 11 residues. CDR3: CASSRTTEAFF. Here the CDR3 DNA reads TGTGCCAGCAGCCGGACAACTGAAGCTTTCTTT.

This sequence joins TRBV19 and TRBJ1-1, with TRBD1 matching over 7 bases. Germline V lookup: CDR1 LNHDA, CDR2 SQIVND (reference sequence). CDR3 length: 16 amino acids. V lost 5 bases, J lost 4 bases, and 13 bases stayed unmatched. DNA of the CDR3: TGTGCCAGTAGTCCCCGGACAGGTCCGGGGACCACTGAAGCTTTCTTT. The encoded protein is CASSPRTGPGTTEAFF.

The chain employs TRBV6-5 and TRBJ1-1; unclear D gene. Looked up from germline, CDR1 is MNHEY and CDR2 is SVGAGI. V lost 6 bases, J lost 5 bases, and 7 bases lay in between. The CDR3 is 11 amino acids. This chain's CDR3 is CASRRETEAFF. The CDR3 region has the DNA TGTGCCAGCAGGAGGGAGACTGAAGCTTTCTTT.

This clone was observed a handful of times. The V call is TRBV6-5, the J call TRBJ2-7; D perhaps matches TRBD2 (5 bases). V was clipped by 3 bases and J by 0 bases, with 12 bases between them. Germline V lookup: CDR1 MNHEY, CDR2 SVGAGI. CDR3 length: 15 residues. The DNA of the CDR3 is TGTGCCAGCAGTTATCGGAGCGGTTACTCCTACGAGCAGTACTTC. This codes for CASSYRSGYSYEQYF.

The chain has TRBV5-5 and TRBJ1-2; the D is unclear. This CDR3 is built from 15 residues. Germline CDR1 is SGHKS and CDR2 is YYEKEE (reference sequence). V lost 4 bases and J lost 2, with 15 bases in between. The CDR3 sequence: CASSLTAGINYGYTF. CDR3 in DNA: TGTGCCAGCAGCCTGACGGCGGGAATAAACTATGGCTACACCTTC.

V usage is TRBV6-6 and J usage is TRBJ2-7; 8 nucleotides line up with TRBD2. Germline CDR1 is MNHNY and CDR2 is SVGAGI (reference sequence). The CDR3 runs to 14 residues. V lost 5 bases and J lost 0; bases outside the gene matches: 3. This chain's CDR3 is CASSQAGVSYEQYF. CDR3 DNA sequence: TGTGCCAGCAGTCAAGCGGGGGTCTCCTACGAGCAGTACTTC.